The next 17 T cell receptor beta chains were all read from a single sample in a study of cytomegalovirus exposure and HLA in healthy donors. The PCR used 60 Vbeta and 13 Jbeta primers. Sequencing was performed with immunoSEQ multiplex PCR; in TCRdb, only in-frame clones are kept and a portion is missing. The sample contains some 120,000 clones, around 73% of which appear only once. The sample consisted of PBMCs. The receptors come from a man aged 60-69 years in good health and CMV-seropositive.

V is TRBV20-1 and J is TRBJ2-7; D gene unclear. The V and J ends lost 0 bases and 7 bases respectively, with 7 bases between them. CDR3 length: 11 residues. The germline V gene encodes CDR1 DFQATT and CDR2 SNEGSKA (reference sequence). Here the CDR3 reads CSARDSVEQYF. The CDR3, as DNA: TGCAGTGCTAGAGATTCGGTGGAGCAGTACTTC.

Concerning this clone: In the same sample, other DNA sequences code for this CDR3. The chain recombines TRBV30 with TRBJ2-3; D remains ambiguous. Trimming stripped 4 bases from V and 0 bases from J, with 2 bases between. Germline V gene sequence: CDR1 GTSNPN, CDR2 SVGIG (reference sequence). The CDR3 extends over 11 amino acids. CDR3 residues: CAWTSTDTQYF. The CDR3 DNA follows: TGTGCCTGGACAAGCACAGATACGCAGTATTTT.

This clone appeared a few times. The gene calls are TRBV10-3 and TRBJ1-3; D is ambiguous. Germline V gene data show CDR1 as ENHRY and CDR2 as SYGVKD. V was trimmed by 8 bases and J by 4 bases, leaving 6 bases between them. The CDR3 contains 11 residues. In DNA, the CDR3 is TGTGCCATCGGCGGGGGAAACACCATATATTTT. It encodes CAIGGGNTIYF.

The J gene is TRBJ2-7, the V gene TRBV9, with D possibly matching TRBD1 (6 bases). Germline V gene sequence: CDR1 SGDLS, CDR2 YYNGEE. The CDR3 is made up of 17 amino acids. V gave up 3 bases and J gave up 0 bases, with 19 bases separating them. The CDR3 is CASSAGVQGASSYEQYF. For the CDR3, the DNA is TGTGCCAGCAGCGCCGGAGTACAGGGAGCCAGCTCCTACGAGCAGTACTTC.

This clone qualifies as medium-sized. The V call is TRBV2, the J call TRBJ1-3; a weak D match, TRBD1 (5 bases). The CDR3 extends over 15 amino acids. V was clipped by 4 bases and J by 0 bases, with 10 bases between them. Germline CDR1 is SNHLY and CDR2 is FYNNEI. The CDR3 reads CASSGQGISGNTIYF. The CDR3 DNA sequence: TGTGCCAGCAGTGGCCAGGGCATCTCTGGAAACACCATATATTTT.

The chain couples TRBV6-1 to TRBJ1-5, with TRBD1 as a possible D gene (5 bases). Germline V gene data show CDR1 as MNHNS and CDR2 as SASEGT. V lost 7 bases, J lost 5 bases, and 18 bases lay in between. The CDR3 runs 15 residues. DNA of the CDR3: TGTGCCAGCACCTACCGACAGACCCCTTATCAGCCCCAGCATTTT. Its protein is CASTYRQTPYQPQHF.

The chain employs TRBV30 and TRBJ1-5, with 12 bases that match TRBD1. Germline V gives CDR1 GTSNPN, CDR2 SVGIG (reference sequence). J lost 5 bases, V lost 6 bases, and 2 bases had no gene match. The CDR3 loop spans 13 amino acids. DNA for the CDR3: TGTGCCTGCGGGACAGGGGGCTATCAGCCCCAGCATTTT. Protein: CACGTGGYQPQHF.

This clone has just one count. Here the CDR3 DNA reads TGCGCCAGCAGCCTCCTAAGCAACACAGATACGCAGTATTTT. Translating it yields CASSLLSNTDTQYF. The chain couples TRBV5-1 to TRBJ2-3; no clear D gene. There are 14 residues in the CDR3. Trimming removed 4 bases from V and 2 bases from J, with 11 bases in between. CDR1 SGHRS and CDR2 YFSETQ come from the germline V gene.

V usage is TRBV28 and J usage is TRBJ2-2, with D tentatively TRBD2 (7 bases). Per the germline V gene, CDR1 is MDHEN and CDR2 is SYDVKM. This CDR3 has 14 residues. Deletions cut 8 bases from V and 0 bases from J, with 10 bases between. CDR3: CASGGAANTGELFF. CDR3 nucleotides: TGTGCCAGCGGGGGGGCAGCGAACACCGGGGAGCTGTTTTTT. Filled out from reference TRBV28 and TRBJ2-2, the complete variable domain reads DVKVTQSSRYLVKRTGEKVFLECVQDMDHENMFWYRQDPGLGLRLIYFSYDVKMKEKGDIPEGYSVSREKKERFSLILESASTNQTSMYLCASGGAANTGELFFGEGSRLTVL.

The chain is built from TRBV4-1 and TRBJ1-1; TRBD1 agrees at 7 bases. The CDR3 covers 14 residues. Germline V lookup: CDR1 MGHRA, CDR2 YSYEKL. The junction had 10 bases not matched to a gene; V was cut back by 2 bases and J by 10 bases. CDR3 nucleotides: TGCGCCAGCAGCCAACCCGACAGGGCGGGGGGAGCTTTCTTT. Encoded protein: CASSQPDRAGGAFF.

The chain carries TRBV5-1 and TRBJ2-7, with D possibly being TRBD1 (6 bases). Germline CDR1 reads SGHRS; CDR2 reads YFSETQ. The CDR3 is made up of 15 amino acids. Trimming pared 5 bases from V and 0 bases from J, leaving 15 bases between. The CDR3 DNA reads as TGCGCCAGCAGTATGGGGGCTTTGGGCTCCTACGAGCAGTACTTC. It codes for CASSMGALGSYEQYF.

J is TRBJ2-5 and V is TRBV11-3; 8 bases map to TRBD2. CDR3 length equals 15 residues. J was trimmed by 1 base and V by 1 base; bases with no gene match: 2. Germline CDR1 and CDR2: SGHNT and YENEEA. Here the CDR3 reads CASSLGGGTQETQYF. The DNA of the CDR3 is TGTGCCAGCAGCTTAGGCGGGGGGACCCAAGAGACCCAGTACTTC.

This rearrangement joins TRBV4-1 to TRBJ1-1, with unresolved D. This CDR3 is 13 amino acids long. V lost 5 bases to trimming and J lost 1 base, with 8 bases between them. Looked up from germline, CDR1 is MGHRA and CDR2 is YSYEKL. Here the CDR3 reads CASSSRQNTEAFF. The CDR3, as DNA: TGCGCCAGCAGCTCCCGACAGAACACTGAAGCTTTCTTT.

This rearrangement joins TRBV30 to TRBJ1-6, with D possibly TRBD1 on 5 matching bases. Trimming removed 0 bases at V and 5 bases at J, with 14 bases between. The germline gives CDR1 GTSNPN, CDR2 SVGIG (reference sequence). The CDR3 is made up of 16 amino acids. CDR3 nucleotide sequence: TGTGCCTGGAGTGTACAGGCAGCTAACAATAATTCACCCCTCCACTTT. Its protein is CAWSVQAANNNSPLHF.

There are a few counts of this clone. The V call is TRBV6-1, the J call TRBJ1-1, with 11 bases that match TRBD1. There are 16 residues in the CDR3. Per the germline V gene, CDR1 is MNHNS and CDR2 is SASEGT. V shed 3 bases, J shed 4 bases, and the junction held 7 bases outside the gene matches. The CDR3 DNA follows: TGTGCCAGCAGTGACCCATCCGGGACAGGGGGCACTGAAGCTTTCTTT. Its protein is CASSDPSGTGGTEAFF.

This clone was seen just once. The J gene is TRBJ2-1, the V gene TRBV13, with D possibly being TRBD1 (6 bases). Germline CDR1 and CDR2: PRHDT and FYEKMQ (reference sequence). The CDR3 extends over 15 amino acids. V was clipped by 1 base and J by 4 bases, with 11 bases between them. The CDR3 protein is CASSLEPRGYNEQFF. The DNA for the CDR3 is TGTGCCAGCAGCTTAGAACCAAGGGGGTACAATGAGCAGTTCTTC.

V is TRBV6-6 and J is TRBJ1-5; 7 bases are a match to TRBD1. V lost 8 bases, J lost 2 bases, and 3 bases stayed unmatched. The V gene's germline CDR1 is MNHNY and CDR2 SVGAGI (reference sequence). The CDR3 consists of 13 residues. The CDR3 is CASRGQGNQPQHF. The DNA for the CDR3 is TGTGCCAGCCGAGGACAGGGCAATCAGCCCCAGCATTTT.